This T cell receptor beta chain derives from a study of cytomegalovirus exposure and HLA in healthy donors. Germline loops: CDR1 SNHLY, CDR2 FYNNEI. Between the trimmed V and J ends, which lost 4 bases and 7 bases, there was a span of 16 bases. The CDR3 spans 14 residues. This clone turned up a few times. 13 Jbeta primers and 60 Vbeta primers were used for the PCR. Sequenced by immunoSEQ multiplex PCR; TCRdb stores in-frame clones only, minus some. This sample has 110,000 or so clones, with around 76% found just once. The sequence derives from a man between 45 and 60 years old in good health and CMV-seropositive. Sequenced sample: PBMCs. V and J are TRBV2 and TRBJ2-5; possibly TRBD2 for D (5 bases). The CDR3 DNA reads TGTGCCAGCAGTGTAACGACGGGGTCGTCGACCCAGTACTTC. Residues: CASSVTTGSSTQYF.